This TCR beta chain was obtained from a study of T-cell reconstitution after alpha-beta-depleted transplantation in children. Looked up from germline, CDR1 is SNHLY and CDR2 is FYNNEI. This CDR3 spans 10 amino acids. The V gene lost 3 bases and the J gene lost 9 bases, with 3 bases spanning the gap. This clonotype was seen ten or more times. Unique molecular identifiers were incorporated when the TCRbeta library was constructed. TCRdb processed the PCR reads anew with MiXCR; each CDR3 protein has one entry. The data hold hundreds of thousands of distinct CDR3 sequences, with approximately 9% observed a single time.

Sequenced here: PBMCs from the stem cell graft donor, sampled from the stem cell graft. The receptor comes from a human donor who donated a stem cell graft to a child with acute lymphoblastic leukemia. The rearrangement links TRBV2 to TRBJ2-1, with D unresolved. The CDR3 protein is CASSDVEQFF. CDR3 sequence (DNA): TGTGCCAGCAGTGATGTTGAGCAGTTCTTC. The full variable domain, completed using reference TRBV2 and TRBJ2-1, is EPEVTQTPSHQVTQMGQEVILRCVPISNHLYFYWYRQILGQKVEFLVSFYNNEISEKSEIFDDQFSVERPDGSNFTLKIRSTKLEDSAMYFCASSDVEQFFGPGTRLTVL.